These T cell receptor beta chains were read from a single sample in a study of shared clonotypes between healthy human individuals. This table comes from immunoSEQ multiplex PCR, and its TCRdb copy is limited to in-frame clones, with some not included. The table has some 200,000 clones, approximately 61% seen once. Material: memory CD4+ T cells sorted from blood. The receptor source for this set is a young man in good health. Each CDR3 is given with its conserved first and last residue. D genes are given only for firm matches. A clone size is listed for some rows: how often the clone was seen (once, few, many), or a class if it is expanded.

D gene	clone size	V gene	J gene	CDR3 protein	CDR3 DNA
NA	NA	TRBV12-2	TRBJ2-7	CASRLGLLAEPYEQYF	TGTGCAAGTCGCTTAGGCCTTCTAGCGGAACCCTACGAGCAGTACTTC
TRBD2	NA	TRBV11-2	TRBJ2-3	CASSLYLAGSADTQYF	TGTGCCAGCAGCTTATATCTAGCGGGTTCCGCAGATACGCAGTATTTT
TRBD2	few	TRBV25-1	TRBJ2-3	CASSPEQRGTQYF	TGTGCCAGCAGTCCCGAGCAGCGGGGTACGCAGTATTTT
NA	NA	TRBV28	TRBJ1-3	CASSSDRSVDF	TGTGCCAGCAGCTCCGACAGGTCCGTGGATTTT
TRBD2	NA	TRBV19	TRBJ2-2	CASIAGAVGELFF	TGTGCCAGTATCGCGGGAGCGGTCGGGGAGCTGTTTTTT
NA	NA	TRBV5-4	TRBJ2-7	CASSPKQGGGSYEQYF	TGTGCCAGCAGCCCGAAACAGGGTGGGGGCTCCTACGAGCAGTACTTC
TRBD2	few	TRBV7-2	TRBJ2-3	CASSLLLAGGTRSTDTQYF	TGTGCCAGCAGCTTACTCCTAGCGGGAGGTACTCGCAGCACAGATACGCAGTATTTT
TRBD1	NA	TRBV13	TRBJ1-2	CASSLGGQSVGYTF	TGTGCCAGCAGCTTAGGGGGACAGAGTGTAGGCTACACCTTC
TRBD2	NA	TRBV6-4	TRBJ2-1	CASSAGLGEYNEQFF	TGTGCCAGCAGTGCCGGACTAGGAGAATACAATGAGCAGTTCTTC
NA	few	TRBV6-5	TRBJ2-1	CASSPDRYNEQFF	TGTGCCAGCAGTCCCGACAGATACAATGAGCAGTTCTTC
TRBD2	once	TRBV5-1	TRBJ2-7	CASSLDSLAGSGGYEQYF	TGCGCCAGCAGCTTGGATTCCCTAGCGGGGTCCGGGGGCTACGAGCAGTACTTC
NA	NA	TRBV5-1	TRBJ1-1	CASSLRDEAEAFF	TGCGCCAGCAGCTTGAGGGATGAGGCTGAAGCTTTCTTT
TRBD2	once	TRBV14	TRBJ2-7	CASSQVLGGRTYEQYF	TGTGCCAGCAGCCAAGTTTTGGGCGGGAGGACCTACGAGCAGTACTTC
NA	NA	TRBV28	TRBJ1-2	CASITPSRGYTF	TGTGCCAGCATCACCCCCTCACGCGGCTACACCTTC
NA	NA	TRBV7-8	TRBJ2-5	CASSPPALEETQYF	TGTGCCAGCAGCCCACCCGCCCTTGAAGAGACCCAGTACTTC
NA	NA	TRBV6-1	TRBJ1-5	CASSESSSGTINQPQHF	TGTGCCAGCAGTGAAAGTTCGTCAGGGACCATAAATCAGCCCCAGCATTTT
NA	once	TRBV28	TRBJ2-7	CASSATGRPYEQYF	TGTGCCAGCAGTGCCACCGGCAGACCTTACGAGCAGTACTTC
NA	NA	TRBV15	TRBJ2-7	CATSRGRSYEQYF	TGTGCCACCAGCAGAGGCCGATCCTACGAGCAGTACTTC
NA	NA	TRBV5-4	TRBJ2-3	CASSLEGDTQYF	TGTGCCAGCAGCTTGGAAGGAGATACGCAGTATTTT
TRBD1	NA	TRBV11-2	TRBJ2-1	CASSLRGELRGLGNEQFF	TGTGCCAGCAGCTTAAGAGGAGAACTCAGGGGGTTGGGGAATGAGCAGTTCTTC
NA	NA	TRBV7-6	TRBJ2-3	CASSPARRGPSTDTQYF	TGTGCCAGCAGCCCAGCAAGGAGGGGCCCTAGCACAGATACGCAGTATTTT
NA	NA	TRBV11-3	TRBJ2-7	CASSLRTGSYEQYF	TGTGCCAGCAGCTTAAGAACGGGCTCCTACGAGCAGTACTTC
NA	NA	TRBV2	TRBJ1-5	CASTDNSNQPQHF	TGTGCCAGCACGGACAATAGCAATCAGCCCCAGCATTTT
NA	NA	TRBV5-1	TRBJ2-7	CASSLETGSAGQYF	TGCGCCAGCAGCTTGGAAACGGGATCGGCGGGGCAGTACTTC
NA	NA	TRBV6-4	TRBJ2-3	CASSDAPRADTQYF	TGTGCCAGCAGTGACGCCCCTCGAGCTGATACGCAGTATTTT
NA	many	TRBV7-9	TRBJ1-1	CASSFGQGSTEAFF	TGTGCCAGCAGCTTCGGTCAAGGTAGCACTGAAGCTTTCTTT
TRBD1	NA	TRBV15	TRBJ2-6	CATSRRTGYSRATGANVLTF	TGTGCCACCAGCAGACGGACAGGGTATTCTCGGGCGACTGGGGCCAACGTCCTGACTTTC
NA	NA	TRBV18	TRBJ2-1	CASSPPPSGDEQFF	TGTGCCAGCTCACCACCTCCCTCTGGCGATGAGCAGTTCTTC
TRBD2	few	TRBV5-6	TRBJ2-7	CASTFLGEGEQYF	TGTGCCAGCACCTTTTTAGGGGAGGGTGAGCAGTACTTC
NA	NA	TRBV19	TRBJ1-2	CASKSGHLRGTYGYTF	TGTGCCAGTAAATCAGGCCATCTCCGAGGGACCTATGGCTACACCTTC
TRBD1	once	TRBV4-3	TRBJ2-7	CASSQHRGSYEQYF	TGCGCCAGCAGCCAACACAGGGGGTCCTACGAGCAGTACTTC
NA	once	TRBV2	TRBJ2-7	CASSEARAYSYEQYF	TGTGCCAGCAGTGAAGCCCGGGCTTACTCCTACGAGCAGTACTTC
NA	NA	TRBV19	TRBJ2-3	CASSLRSGRADTQYF	TGTGCCAGTAGCCTCCGATCGGGACGCGCAGATACGCAGTATTTT
NA	NA	TRBV5-1	TRBJ2-2	CASSNGIQTGELFF	TGCGCCAGCAGCAACGGGATCCAGACCGGGGAGCTGTTTTTT
NA	NA	TRBV9	TRBJ1-1	CASSPRPGHTEAFF	TGTGCCAGCAGCCCAAGACCAGGGCATACTGAAGCTTTCTTT
NA	NA	TRBV19	TRBJ1-2	CASSRPRSQETYGYTF	TGTGCCAGTAGCAGGCCCCGCTCCCAGGAGACCTATGGCTACACCTTC
NA	NA	TRBV10-3	TRBJ2-7	CAISVPGTTYEQYF	TGTGCCATCAGTGTCCCCGGGACAACTTACGAGCAGTACTTC
NA	NA	TRBV2	TRBJ2-6	CASGSGANVLTF	TGTGCCAGCGGCTCTGGGGCCAACGTCCTGACTTTC
TRBD1	NA	TRBV2	TRBJ2-1	CASSPPGQGTNNEQFF	TGTGCCAGCAGCCCCCCGGGACAGGGGACTAACAATGAGCAGTTCTTC
TRBD1	NA	TRBV6-5	TRBJ2-7	CASSSGKGAYEQYF	TGTGCCAGCTCCTCCGGTAAGGGGGCTTACGAGCAGTACTTC
NA	NA	TRBV28	TRBJ2-1	CASSPSGTLGEQFF	TGTGCCAGCAGTCCGTCCGGGACACTCGGTGAGCAGTTCTTC
TRBD2	NA	TRBV28	TRBJ2-7	CASIPPLLAGGPYEQYF	TGTGCCAGCATTCCACCCCTCTTAGCGGGAGGGCCTTACGAGCAGTACTTC
TRBD1	NA	TRBV7-2	TRBJ1-2	CASSPDRFYGYTF	TGTGCCAGCAGCCCGGACAGGTTCTATGGCTACACCTTC
NA	NA	TRBV20-1	TRBJ1-2	CSGGWDYGYTF	TGCAGTGGGGGGTGGGACTATGGCTACACCTTC
NA	few	TRBV30	TRBJ1-2	CAWAVGDGYTF	TGTGCCTGGGCAGTAGGGGATGGCTACACCTTC